Listed here are 2 T cell receptor beta chains from one sample, sequenced in a study of vaccination and CD4 T cells after COVID-19. Described treatment: approximately 11-day PBMC culture with coronavirus spike peptide pools or control peptides (ViraFEST assay). Sequencing of cultured CD4+ T cell DNA used the Oncomine TCR Beta short-read assay. TCRdb fed the PCR reads into MiXCR, producing one record per CDR3 protein. The sample holds approximately 20,000 distinct CDR3 sequences, 50% to 65% seen once. These receptors' antigens are unknown. The specimen sequenced was CD4+ T cells from blood, cultured in vitro. The source of these receptors is a human donor who had recovered from COVID-19.

The V call is TRBV6-1, the J call TRBJ2-2; 10 bases match TRBD1. V trimming: 6 bases; J trimming: 4 bases; junction bases outside the gene matches: 5. The germline gives CDR1 MNHNS, CDR2 SASEGT. The CDR3 has 15 residues. CDR3 sequence (DNA): TGTGCCAGCAGGGCCGGGACAGGGGCCACCGGGGAGCTGTTTTTT. Translating it yields CASRAGTGATGELFF.

V usage is TRBV12-3 or TRBV12-4 and J usage is TRBJ2-3; TRBD2 agrees at 7 bases. The CDR3 totals 17 residues. V dropped 5 bases and J dropped 2; count of bases not matched to a gene: 13. CDR3: CASSPPTLSGITDTQYF. DNA of the CDR3: TGTGCCAGCAGTCCACCAACCCTGAGCGGGATCACAGATACGCAGTATTTT.